These 8 T cell receptor beta chains came from one sample sequenced in a study of CD8+ T cells in alopecia areata. Treatment defined: oral pan-JAK inhibitor, 5-10 mg twice daily. Extracted from the samples, RNA was reverse transcribed into cDNA to serve as the sequencing template. The table came from immunoSEQ multiplex PCR; TCRdb's copy has only in-frame clones and leaves some out. The sample includes over 95,000 clones, approximately 55% of them seen just once. The input for sequencing was CD4+ T cells sorted from blood, taken at week 24, from a patient treated with tofacitinib. Receptors originate from a human donor with alopecia areata.

J is TRBJ2-2 and V is TRBV6-1; 7 bases align to TRBD1. Germline-derived CDR1 and CDR2 are MNHNS and SASEGT. Trimming cost V 4 bases and J 5 bases; bases outside gene matches: 4. The CDR3 is 14 residues long. The CDR3 loop is CASSGTGLTGELFF. For the CDR3, the DNA is TGTGCCAGCAGTGGGACAGGTCTAACCGGGGAGCTGTTTTTT.

The V call is TRBV11-2, the J call TRBJ2-1; 9 bases are shared with TRBD2. With V trimmed by 2 bases and J by 7 bases, 9 bases remained unmatched. This CDR3 is built from 16 residues. Germline values: CDR1 SGHAT, CDR2 FQNNGV. The CDR3 here is CASSLWAAGGGNEQFF. The CDR3 DNA follows: TGTGCCAGCAGCTTATGGGCAGCGGGGGGCGGGAATGAGCAGTTCTTC.

The V call is TRBV15, the J call TRBJ1-2; 7 bases align to TRBD1. The length of the CDR3 is 16 residues. V gave up 1 base and J gave up 3 bases; unmatched junction bases: 8. Germline V gene sequence: CDR1 LNHNV, CDR2 YYDKDF (reference sequence). CDR3 protein: CATSRAAQGNYYGYTF. DNA for the CDR3: TGTGCCACCAGCAGAGCCGCACAGGGGAATTACTATGGCTACACCTTC.

A single count supports this clone. The V and J genes are TRBV4-3 and TRBJ1-2, with D possibly being TRBD1 (6 bases). Looked up from germline, CDR1 is LGHNA and CDR2 is YSLEER. The CDR3 consists of 16 residues. V lost 1 base and J lost 3, with 15 bases in between. The DNA for the CDR3 is TGCGCCAGCAGCCAAGCGGGGGCCAGGGAAGACTATGGCTACACCTTC. This encodes CASSQAGAREDYGYTF.

This sequence joins TRBV29-1 and TRBJ2-7, with TRBD2 as a possible D gene (5 bases). V shed 7 bases and J shed 6 bases, with 13 bases lying between them. This CDR3 has 11 residues. CDR1 and CDR2 from the germline V gene are SQVTM and ANQGSEA. CDR3 in amino acids: CSAYGGGEQYF. The CDR3 region has the DNA TGCAGCGCATACGGAGGAGGCGAGCAGTACTTC.

This clone was observed a few times. The gene calls are TRBV6-5 and TRBJ2-5; TRBD2 agrees at 8 bases. CDR3 size: 16 residues. Trimming removed 0 bases from V and 2 bases from J; junction bases left unmatched: 5. Per the germline V gene, CDR1 is MNHEY and CDR2 is SVGAGI. The CDR3 sequence: CASSYSVAGGQETQYF. The CDR3 bases are TGTGCCAGCAGTTACTCGGTGGCGGGGGGTCAAGAGACCCAGTACTTC.

The rearrangement links TRBV5-1 to TRBJ1-4, with no clear D. CDR1 and CDR2 (germline): SGHRS, YFSETQ. CDR3 length: 15 amino acids. Deletions cut 0 bases from V and 8 bases from J, with 14 bases between. CDR3 loop: CASSLGPASAEKLFF. The CDR3 DNA follows: TGCGCCAGCAGCTTGGGCCCGGCCTCCGCGGAAAAACTGTTTTTT. Full variable domain (outside the CDR3, taken from reference TRBV5-1 and TRBJ1-4): KAGVTQTPRYLIKTRGQQVTLSCSPISGHRSVSWYQQTPGQGLQFLFEYFSETQRNKGNFPGRFSGRQFSNSRSEMNVSTLELGDSALYLCASSLGPASAEKLFFGSGTQLSVL.

The chain joins TRBV27 to TRBJ1-6, with D unclear. Germline V gene lookup returns CDR1 MNHEY and CDR2 SMNVEV (reference sequence). The germline V and J ends were trimmed by 2 bases and 6 bases, with 2 bases remaining between them. This CDR3 has 12 residues. The CDR3 loop reads CASSLRNSPLHF. CDR3 DNA: TGTGCCAGCAGTTTACGTAATTCACCCCTCCACTTT.